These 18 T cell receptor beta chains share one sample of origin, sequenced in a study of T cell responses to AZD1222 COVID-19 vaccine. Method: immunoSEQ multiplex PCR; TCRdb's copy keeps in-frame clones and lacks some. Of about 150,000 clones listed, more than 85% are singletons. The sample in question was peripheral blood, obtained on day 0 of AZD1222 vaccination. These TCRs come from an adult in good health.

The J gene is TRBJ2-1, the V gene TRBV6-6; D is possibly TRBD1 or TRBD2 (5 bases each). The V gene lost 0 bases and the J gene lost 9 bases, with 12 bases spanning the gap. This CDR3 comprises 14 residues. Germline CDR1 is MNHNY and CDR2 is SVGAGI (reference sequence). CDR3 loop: CASSYSSRGGEQFF. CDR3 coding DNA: TGTGCCAGCAGTTACTCATCCCGGGGCGGTGAGCAGTTCTTC.

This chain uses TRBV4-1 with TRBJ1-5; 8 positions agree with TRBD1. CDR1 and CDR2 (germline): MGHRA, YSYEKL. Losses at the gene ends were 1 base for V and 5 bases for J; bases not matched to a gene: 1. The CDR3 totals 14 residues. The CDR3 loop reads CASSQVTGDQPQHF. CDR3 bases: TGCGCCAGCAGCCAAGTGACAGGGGATCAGCCCCAGCATTTT.

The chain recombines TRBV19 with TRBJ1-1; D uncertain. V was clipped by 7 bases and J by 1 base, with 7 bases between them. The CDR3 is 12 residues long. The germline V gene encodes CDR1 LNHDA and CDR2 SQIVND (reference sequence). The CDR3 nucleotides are TGTGCCAGTAAGTGGAAGAACACTGAAGCTTTCTTT. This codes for CASKWKNTEAFF.

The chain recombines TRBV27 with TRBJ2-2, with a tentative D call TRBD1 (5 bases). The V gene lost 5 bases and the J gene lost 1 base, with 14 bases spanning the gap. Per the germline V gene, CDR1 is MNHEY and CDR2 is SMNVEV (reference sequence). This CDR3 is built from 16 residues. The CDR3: CASSGPDTLNTGELFF. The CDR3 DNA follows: TGTGCCAGCAGTGGCCCGGACACTCTGAACACCGGGGAGCTGTTTTTT.

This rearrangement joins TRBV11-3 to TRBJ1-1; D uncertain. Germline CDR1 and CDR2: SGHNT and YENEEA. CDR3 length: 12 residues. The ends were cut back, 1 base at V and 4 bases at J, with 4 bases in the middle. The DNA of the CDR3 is TGTGCCAGCAGCTTAGCCCTCACTGAAGCTTTCTTT. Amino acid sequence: CASSLALTEAFF.

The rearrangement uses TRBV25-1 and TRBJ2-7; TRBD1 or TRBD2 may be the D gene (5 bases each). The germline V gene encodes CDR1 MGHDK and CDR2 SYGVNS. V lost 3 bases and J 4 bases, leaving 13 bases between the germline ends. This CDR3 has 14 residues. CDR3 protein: CASSDWDRSYEQYF. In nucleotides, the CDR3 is TGTGCCAGCAGTGATTGGGACCGATCGTACGAGCAGTACTTC.

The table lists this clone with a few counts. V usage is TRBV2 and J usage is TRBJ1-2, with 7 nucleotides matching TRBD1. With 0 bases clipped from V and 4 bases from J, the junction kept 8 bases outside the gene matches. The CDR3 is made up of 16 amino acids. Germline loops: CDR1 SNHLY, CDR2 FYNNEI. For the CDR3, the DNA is TGTGCCAGCAGTGAAGCGCCGACAGGGTTGAGCTATGGCTACACCTTC. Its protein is CASSEAPTGLSYGYTF.

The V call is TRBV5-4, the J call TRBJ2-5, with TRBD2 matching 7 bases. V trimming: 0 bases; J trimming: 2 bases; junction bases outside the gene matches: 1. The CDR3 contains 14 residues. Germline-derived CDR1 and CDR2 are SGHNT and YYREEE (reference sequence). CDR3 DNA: TGTGCCAGCAGCTTGGGGCGGGGGCAAGAGACCCAGTACTTC. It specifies CASSLGRGQETQYF.

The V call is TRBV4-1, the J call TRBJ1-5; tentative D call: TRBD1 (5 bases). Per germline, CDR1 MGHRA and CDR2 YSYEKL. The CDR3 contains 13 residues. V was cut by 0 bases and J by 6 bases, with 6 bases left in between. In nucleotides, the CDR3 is TGCGCCAGCAGCCAAGATAGGGGTCAGCCCCAGCATTTT. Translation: CASSQDRGQPQHF.

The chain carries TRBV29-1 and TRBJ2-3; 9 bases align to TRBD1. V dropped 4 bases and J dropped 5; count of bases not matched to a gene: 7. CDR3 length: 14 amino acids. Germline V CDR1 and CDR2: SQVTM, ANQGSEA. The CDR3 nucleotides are TGCAGCGTTGGTGGGACAGGGATTAGAGATACGCAGTATTTT. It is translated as CSVGGTGIRDTQYF.

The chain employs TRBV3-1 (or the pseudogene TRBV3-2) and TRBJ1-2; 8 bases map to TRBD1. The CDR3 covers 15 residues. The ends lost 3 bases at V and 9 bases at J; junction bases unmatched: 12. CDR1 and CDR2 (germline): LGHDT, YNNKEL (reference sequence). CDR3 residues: CASSHPGRTGFSYTF. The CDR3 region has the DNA TGTGCCAGCAGCCACCCTGGAAGGACAGGGTTTAGCTACACCTTC.

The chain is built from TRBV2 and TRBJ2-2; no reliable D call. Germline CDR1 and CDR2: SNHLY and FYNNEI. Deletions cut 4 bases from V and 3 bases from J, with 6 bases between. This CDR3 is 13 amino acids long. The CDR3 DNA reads TGTGCCAGCAGTGGGGATTACACCGGGGAGCTGTTTTTT. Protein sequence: CASSGDYTGELFF.

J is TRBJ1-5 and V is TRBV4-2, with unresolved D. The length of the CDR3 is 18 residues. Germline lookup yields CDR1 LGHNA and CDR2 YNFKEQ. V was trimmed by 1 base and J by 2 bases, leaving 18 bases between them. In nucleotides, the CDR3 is TGTGCCAGCAGCCAAGTGGGTCTATCTGTAATAGGCAATCAGCCCCAGCATTTT. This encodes CASSQVGLSVIGNQPQHF.

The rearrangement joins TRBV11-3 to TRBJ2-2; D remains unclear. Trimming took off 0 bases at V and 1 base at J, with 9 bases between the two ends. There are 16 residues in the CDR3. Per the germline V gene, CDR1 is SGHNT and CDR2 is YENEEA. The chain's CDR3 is CASSLDSLWNTGELFF. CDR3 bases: TGTGCCAGCAGCTTAGACTCCCTGTGGAACACCGGGGAGCTGTTTTTT.

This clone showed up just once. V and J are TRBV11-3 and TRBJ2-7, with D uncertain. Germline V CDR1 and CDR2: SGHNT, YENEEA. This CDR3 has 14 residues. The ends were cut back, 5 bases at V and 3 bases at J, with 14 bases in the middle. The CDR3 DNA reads TGTGCCAGCAGCCCACTTATGGGAAACTACGAGCAGTACTTC. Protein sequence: CASSPLMGNYEQYF.

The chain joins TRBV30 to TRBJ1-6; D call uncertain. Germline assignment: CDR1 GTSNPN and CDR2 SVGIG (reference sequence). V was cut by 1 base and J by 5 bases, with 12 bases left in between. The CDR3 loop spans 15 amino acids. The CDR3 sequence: CAWSDETTDNSPLHF. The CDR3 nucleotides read TGTGCCTGGAGTGATGAGACAACTGATAATTCACCCCTCCACTTT.

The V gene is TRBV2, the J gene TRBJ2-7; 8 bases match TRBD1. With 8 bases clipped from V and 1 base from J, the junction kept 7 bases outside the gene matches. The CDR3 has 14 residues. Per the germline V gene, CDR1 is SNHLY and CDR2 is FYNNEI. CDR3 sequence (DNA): TGTGCCAGCCTAGGCCAGGGGGCTTCCTACGAGCAGTACTTC. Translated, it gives CASLGQGASYEQYF.

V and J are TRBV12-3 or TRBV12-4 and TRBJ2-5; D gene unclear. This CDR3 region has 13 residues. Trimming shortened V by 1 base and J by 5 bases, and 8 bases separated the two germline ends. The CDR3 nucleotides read TGTGCCAGCAGTTTAGGGCGGATGGAGACCCAGTACTTC. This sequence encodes CASSLGRMETQYF.